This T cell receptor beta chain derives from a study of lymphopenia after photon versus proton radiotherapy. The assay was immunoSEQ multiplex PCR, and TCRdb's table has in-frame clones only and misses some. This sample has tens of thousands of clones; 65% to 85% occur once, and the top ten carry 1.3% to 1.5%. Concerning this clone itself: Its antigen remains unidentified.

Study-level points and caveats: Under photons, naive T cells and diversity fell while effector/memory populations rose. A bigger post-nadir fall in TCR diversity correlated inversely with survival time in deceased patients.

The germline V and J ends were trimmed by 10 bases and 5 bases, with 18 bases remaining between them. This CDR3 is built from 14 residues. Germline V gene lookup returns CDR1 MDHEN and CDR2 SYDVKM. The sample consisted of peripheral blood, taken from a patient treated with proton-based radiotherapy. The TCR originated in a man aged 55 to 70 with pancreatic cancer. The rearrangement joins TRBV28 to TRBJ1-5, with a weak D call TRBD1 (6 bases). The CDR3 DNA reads TGTGCCACCAACAAGGGGGTAGTCCATCAGCCCCAGCATTTT. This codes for CATNKGVVHQPQHF.